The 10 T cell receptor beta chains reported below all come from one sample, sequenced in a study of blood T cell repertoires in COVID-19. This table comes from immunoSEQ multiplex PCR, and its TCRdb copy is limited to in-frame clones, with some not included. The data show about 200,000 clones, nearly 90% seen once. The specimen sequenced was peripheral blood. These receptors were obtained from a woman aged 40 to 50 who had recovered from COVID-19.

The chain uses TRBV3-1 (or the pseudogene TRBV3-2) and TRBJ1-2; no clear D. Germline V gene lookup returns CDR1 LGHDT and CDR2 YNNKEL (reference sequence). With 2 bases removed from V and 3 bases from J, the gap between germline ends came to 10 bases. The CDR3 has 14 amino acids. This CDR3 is CASSQNTAYYGYTF. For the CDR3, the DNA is TGTGCCAGCAGCCAAAACACAGCCTACTATGGCTACACCTTC.

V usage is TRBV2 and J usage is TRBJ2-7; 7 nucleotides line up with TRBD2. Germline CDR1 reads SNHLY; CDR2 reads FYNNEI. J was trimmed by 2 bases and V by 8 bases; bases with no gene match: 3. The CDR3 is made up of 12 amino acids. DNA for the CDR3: TGTGCCAGCCGGGGGGAAGCCTACGAGCAGTACTTC. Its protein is CASRGEAYEQYF.

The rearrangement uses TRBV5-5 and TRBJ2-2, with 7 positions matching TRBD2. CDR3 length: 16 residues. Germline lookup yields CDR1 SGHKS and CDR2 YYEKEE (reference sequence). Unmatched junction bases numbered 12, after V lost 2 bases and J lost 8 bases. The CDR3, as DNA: TGTGCCAGCAGCTTTCTAGCGGCCACAGTCCCGGGGGAGCTGTTTTTT. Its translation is CASSFLAATVPGELFF. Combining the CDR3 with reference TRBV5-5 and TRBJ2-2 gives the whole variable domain DAGVTQSPTHLIKTRGQQVTLRCSPISGHKSVSWYQQVLGQGPQFIFQYYEKEERGRGNFPDRFSARQFPNYSSELNVNALLLGDSALYLCASSFLAATVPGELFFGEGSRLTVL.

The CDR3 loop reads CASSSGLLRDTQYF. CDR3 nucleotides: TGTGCCAGCAGCTCGGGACTATTAAGGGATACGCAGTATTTT. The rearrangement uses TRBV7-2 and TRBJ2-3; 7 nucleotides match TRBD2. The V segment lost 4 bases and the J segment 6 bases; nucleotides outside the gene matches: 7. Germline CDR1 reads SGHTA; CDR2 reads FQGNSA. CDR3 length: 14 residues.

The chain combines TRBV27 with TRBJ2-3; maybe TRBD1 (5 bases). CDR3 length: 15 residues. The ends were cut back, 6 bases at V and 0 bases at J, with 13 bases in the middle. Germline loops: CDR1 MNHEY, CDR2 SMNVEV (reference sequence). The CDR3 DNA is TGTGCCAGCAGATTACAGGCGATAAGCACAGATACGCAGTATTTT. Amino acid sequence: CASRLQAISTDTQYF.

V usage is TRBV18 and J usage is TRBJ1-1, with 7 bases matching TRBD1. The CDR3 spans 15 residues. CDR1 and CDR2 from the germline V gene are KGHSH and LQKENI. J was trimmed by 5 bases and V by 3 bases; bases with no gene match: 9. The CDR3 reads CASSPRQGSGTEAFF. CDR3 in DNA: TGTGCCAGCTCACCCAGACAGGGATCGGGGACTGAAGCTTTCTTT. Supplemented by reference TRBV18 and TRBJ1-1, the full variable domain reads NAGVMQNPRHLVRRRGQEARLRCSPMKGHSHVYWYRQLPEEGLKFMVYLQKENIIDESGMPKERFSAEFPKEGPSILRIQQVVRGDSAAYFCASSPRQGSGTEAFFGQGTRLTVV.

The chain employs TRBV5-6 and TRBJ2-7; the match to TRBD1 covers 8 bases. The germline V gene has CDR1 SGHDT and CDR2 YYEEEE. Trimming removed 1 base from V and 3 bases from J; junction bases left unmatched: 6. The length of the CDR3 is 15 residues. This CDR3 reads CASSLSGQGFYEQYF. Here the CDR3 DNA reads TGTGCCAGCAGCTTGTCCGGACAGGGTTTCTACGAGCAGTACTTC. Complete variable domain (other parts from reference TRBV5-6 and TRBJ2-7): DAGVTQSPTHLIKTRGQQVTLRCSPKSGHDTVSWYQQALGQGPQFIFQYYEEEERQRGNFPDRFSGHQFPNYSSELNVNALLLGDSALYLCASSLSGQGFYEQYFGPGTRLTVT.

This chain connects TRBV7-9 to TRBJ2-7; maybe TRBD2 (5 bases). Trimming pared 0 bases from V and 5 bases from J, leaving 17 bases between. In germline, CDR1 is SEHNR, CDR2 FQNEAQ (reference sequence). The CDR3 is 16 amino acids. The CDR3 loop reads CASSLAVGSETDEQYF. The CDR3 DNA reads TGTGCCAGCAGCTTAGCTGTAGGTAGCGAGACTGACGAGCAGTACTTC.

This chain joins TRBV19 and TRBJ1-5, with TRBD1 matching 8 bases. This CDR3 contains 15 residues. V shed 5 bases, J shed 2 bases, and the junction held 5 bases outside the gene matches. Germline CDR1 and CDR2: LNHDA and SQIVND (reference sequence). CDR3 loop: CASSPRDRRNQPQHF. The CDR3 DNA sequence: TGTGCCAGTAGTCCCAGGGACAGGCGCAATCAGCCCCAGCATTTT.

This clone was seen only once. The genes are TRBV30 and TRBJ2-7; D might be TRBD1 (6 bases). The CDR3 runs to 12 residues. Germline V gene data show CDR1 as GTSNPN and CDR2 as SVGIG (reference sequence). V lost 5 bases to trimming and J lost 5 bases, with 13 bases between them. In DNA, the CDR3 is TGTGCCTGGGCCCGGGACACGCACGAGCAGTACTTC. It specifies CAWARDTHEQYF.